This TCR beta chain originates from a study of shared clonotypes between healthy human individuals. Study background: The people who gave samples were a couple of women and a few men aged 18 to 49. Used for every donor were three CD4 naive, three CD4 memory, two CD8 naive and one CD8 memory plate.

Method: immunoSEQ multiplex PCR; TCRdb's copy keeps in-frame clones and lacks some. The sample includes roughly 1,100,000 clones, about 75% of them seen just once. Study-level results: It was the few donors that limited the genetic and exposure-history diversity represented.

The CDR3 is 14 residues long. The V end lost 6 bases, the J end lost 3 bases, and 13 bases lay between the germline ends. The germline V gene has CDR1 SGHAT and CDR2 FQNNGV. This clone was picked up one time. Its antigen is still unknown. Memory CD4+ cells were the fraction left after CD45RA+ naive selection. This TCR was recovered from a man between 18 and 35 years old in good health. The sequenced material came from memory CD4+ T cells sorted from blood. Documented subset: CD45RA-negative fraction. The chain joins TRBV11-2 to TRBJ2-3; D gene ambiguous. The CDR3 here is CASSRWGSTDTQYF. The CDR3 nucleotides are TGTGCCAGCAGTAGGTGGGGATCAACAGATACGCAGTATTTT.